The T cell receptor (beta chain) under discussion was sequenced for a study of CD4 and CD8 cells across lung adenocarcinoma regions. One entry per CDR3 protein, called by TCRdb with MiXCR from the PCR reads. This sample has about 19,000 distinct CDR3 sequences, with 50% found just once. The patients had localized lung adenocarcinoma, a non-small cell subtype. The CDR3 runs 17 residues. Germline assignment: CDR1 MGHRA and CDR2 YSYEKL. The material sequenced was CD8+ T cells from the margin of a lung tumor. The sequence came from a male donor with lung adenocarcinoma. The CD4 and CD8 labels of this study may be unreliable. The J gene is TRBJ2-3, the V gene TRBV4-1; unclear D gene. The J call is uncertain, as TRBJ2-7 better fits the DNA end. The CDR3 sequence: CASSEVIGREDPDTQYF. The CDR3 DNA is TGCGCCAGCAGCGAAGTTATCGGGCGCGAGGACCCAGATACGCAGTACTTC.